This T cell receptor beta chain was sequenced during a study of blood T cell repertoires in COVID-19. Across the whole study: In each case, the material was cDNA or gDNA derived from T cells, B-cell-depleted T cells, or PBMCs.

In its sample, this clone was seen once. The method was immunoSEQ multiplex PCR; TCRdb's version includes in-frame clones alone and lacks a portion of them. The sample includes under 300,000 clones, around nine tenths of them seen just once. The CDR3 spans 14 residues. CDR1 is LNHDA and CDR2 is SQIVND in the germline V gene (reference sequence). Trimming removed 6 bases from V and 4 bases from J, with 15 bases in between. The clonotype was recovered from a woman aged 40 to 50 who had recovered from COVID-19. The rearrangement links TRBV19 to TRBJ2-5, with D possibly TRBD1 on 5 matching bases. Sequenced input: peripheral blood. In DNA form, the CDR3 reads TGTGCCAGTAGGGACAATTGGCTTGGAGAGACCCAGTACTTC. Encoded protein: CASRDNWLGETQYF.